This T cell receptor beta chain appears in the sequencing data of a study of cytomegalovirus exposure and HLA in healthy donors. Study-level results: In an earlier analysis, productive rearrangement rates for most beta V segments clustered near 87% or 30%. Presence/absence analyses rested on an assumption that sequencing depth was roughly uniform across donors.

Amplification used 60 Vbeta primers and 13 Jbeta primers. Libraries were prepared by immunoSEQ multiplex PCR; TCRdb keeps only in-frame clonotypes and omits some of them. The sample has about 150,000 clones; approximately 84% are singletons. This CDR3 contains 16 residues. Per germline, CDR1 ENHRY and CDR2 SYGVKD. This clone was seen just once. Its cognate antigen is unknown. Mismatch with germline at one junction end may stem from a read error. Sequencing was performed on PBMCs. The receptor comes from a girl between 5 and 17 years old in good health and CMV-seropositive. The chain has TRBV10-3 and TRBJ1-2; 9 bases match TRBD1. In nucleotides, the CDR3 is TGTGCCAGCAGTGGACAGGGGCTCCTAGCTAACTATGGCTACACCTTC. It specifies CASSGQGLLANYGYTF.